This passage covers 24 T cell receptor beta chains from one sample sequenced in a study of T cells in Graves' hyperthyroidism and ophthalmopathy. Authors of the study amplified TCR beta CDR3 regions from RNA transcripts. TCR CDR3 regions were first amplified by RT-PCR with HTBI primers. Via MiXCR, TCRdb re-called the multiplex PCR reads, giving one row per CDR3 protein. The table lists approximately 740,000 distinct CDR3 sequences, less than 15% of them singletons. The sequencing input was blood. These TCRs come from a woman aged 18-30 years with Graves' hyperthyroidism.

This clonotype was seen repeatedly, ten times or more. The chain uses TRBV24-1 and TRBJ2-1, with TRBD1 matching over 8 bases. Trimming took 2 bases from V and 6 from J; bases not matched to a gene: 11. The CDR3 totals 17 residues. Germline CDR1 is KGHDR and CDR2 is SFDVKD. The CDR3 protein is CATSDSRLGQGRNEQFF. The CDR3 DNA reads TGTGCCACCAGTGATTCCCGCCTCGGACAGGGACGCAATGAGCAGTTCTTC.

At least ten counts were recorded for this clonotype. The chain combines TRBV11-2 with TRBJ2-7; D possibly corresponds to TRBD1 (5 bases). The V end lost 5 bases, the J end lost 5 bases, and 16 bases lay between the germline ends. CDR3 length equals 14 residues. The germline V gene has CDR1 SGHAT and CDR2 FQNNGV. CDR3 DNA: TGTGCCAGCAGCCGACAGTCCTTGCAGCACGAGCAGTACTTC. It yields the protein CASSRQSLQHEQYF.

CDR3 nucleotides: TGTGCCAGCAGCTTAATCGGGGGCGGGGGCGCTGAAGCTTTCTTT. Residues: CASSLIGGGGAEAFF. This chain uses TRBV7-3 with TRBJ1-1, with a tentative D call TRBD1 (6 bases). Between the trimmed V and J ends, which lost 1 base and 6 bases, there was a span of 15 bases. The germline gives CDR1 SGHTA, CDR2 FQGTGA. The CDR3 is 15 residues long.

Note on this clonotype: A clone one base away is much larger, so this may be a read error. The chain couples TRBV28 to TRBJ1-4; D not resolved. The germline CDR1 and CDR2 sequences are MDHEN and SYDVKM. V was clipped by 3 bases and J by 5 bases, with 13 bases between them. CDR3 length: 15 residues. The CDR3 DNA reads TGTGCCAGCAGTTTCTATATGGCAAAGAATGAAAAACTGTTTTTT. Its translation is CASSFYMAKNEKLFF.

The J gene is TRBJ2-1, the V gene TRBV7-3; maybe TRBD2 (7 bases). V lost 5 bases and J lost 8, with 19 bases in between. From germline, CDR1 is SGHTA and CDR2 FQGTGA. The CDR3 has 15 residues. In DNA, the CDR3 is TGTGCCAGCAGCCCCGTAGGGGGGGGGGTAGATGAGCAGTTCTTC. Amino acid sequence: CASSPVGGGVDEQFF.

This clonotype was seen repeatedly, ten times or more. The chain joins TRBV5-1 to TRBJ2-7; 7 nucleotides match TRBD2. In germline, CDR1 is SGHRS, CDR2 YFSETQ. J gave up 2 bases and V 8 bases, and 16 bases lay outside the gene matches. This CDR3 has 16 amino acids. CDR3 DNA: TGCGCCAGGTCGGGGGGTTGGCGGGAGCGGACCTACGAGCAGTACTTC. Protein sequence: CARSGGWRERTYEQYF.

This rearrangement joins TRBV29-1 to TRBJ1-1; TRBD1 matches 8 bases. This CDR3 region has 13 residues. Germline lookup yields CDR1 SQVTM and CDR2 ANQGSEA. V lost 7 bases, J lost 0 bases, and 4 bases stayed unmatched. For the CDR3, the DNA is TGCAGCGGCACAGGGGGAGTGAACACTGAAGCTTTCTTT. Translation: CSGTGGVNTEAFF.

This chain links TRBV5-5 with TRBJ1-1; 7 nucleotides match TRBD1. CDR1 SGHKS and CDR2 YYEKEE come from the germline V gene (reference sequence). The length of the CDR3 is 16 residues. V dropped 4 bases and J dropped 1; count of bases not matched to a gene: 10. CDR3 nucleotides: TGTGCCAGCAGCCCCCGGTTGGGACAGCGGAACACTGAAGCTTTCTTT. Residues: CASSPRLGQRNTEAFF.

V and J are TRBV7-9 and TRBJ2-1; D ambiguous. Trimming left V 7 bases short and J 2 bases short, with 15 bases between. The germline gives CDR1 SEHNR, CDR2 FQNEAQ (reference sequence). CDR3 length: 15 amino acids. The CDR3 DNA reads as TGTGCCAGCATCGTAATAATTGGGACCTACAATGAGCAGTTCTTC. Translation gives CASIVIIGTYNEQFF.

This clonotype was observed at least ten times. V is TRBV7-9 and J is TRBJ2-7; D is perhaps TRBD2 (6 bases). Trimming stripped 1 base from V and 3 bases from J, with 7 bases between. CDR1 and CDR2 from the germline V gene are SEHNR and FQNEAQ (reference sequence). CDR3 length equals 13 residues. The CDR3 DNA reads TGTGCCAGCAGCTTAGGCGGGAACTACGAGCAGTACTTC. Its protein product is CASSLGGNYEQYF.

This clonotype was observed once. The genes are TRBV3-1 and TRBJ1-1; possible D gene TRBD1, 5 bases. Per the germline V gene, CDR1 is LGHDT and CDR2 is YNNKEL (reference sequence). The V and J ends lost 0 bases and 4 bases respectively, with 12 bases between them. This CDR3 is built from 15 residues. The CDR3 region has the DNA TGTGCCAGCAGCCAAGACCCCATGGGGACCACTGAAGCTTTCTTT. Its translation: CASSQDPMGTTEAFF.

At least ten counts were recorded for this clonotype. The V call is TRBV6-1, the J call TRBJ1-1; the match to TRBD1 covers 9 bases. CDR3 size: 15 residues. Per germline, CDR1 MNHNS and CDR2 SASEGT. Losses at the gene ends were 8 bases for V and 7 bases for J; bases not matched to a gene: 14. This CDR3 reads CASHLGITGGSEAFF. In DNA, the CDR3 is TGTGCCAGCCACCTGGGAATAACAGGGGGCAGTGAAGCTTTCTTT.

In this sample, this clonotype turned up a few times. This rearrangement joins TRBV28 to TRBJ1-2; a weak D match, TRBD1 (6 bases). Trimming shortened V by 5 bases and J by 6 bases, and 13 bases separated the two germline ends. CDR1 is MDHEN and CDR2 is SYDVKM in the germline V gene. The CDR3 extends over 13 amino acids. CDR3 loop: CASSKQGHHGYTF. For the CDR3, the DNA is TGTGCCAGCAGTAAACAGGGCCATCATGGCTACACCTTC.

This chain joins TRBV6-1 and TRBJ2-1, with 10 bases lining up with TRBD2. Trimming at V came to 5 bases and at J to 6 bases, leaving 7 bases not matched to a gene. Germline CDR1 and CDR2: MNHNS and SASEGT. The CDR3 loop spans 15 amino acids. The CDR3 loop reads CASSSGTSELNEQFF. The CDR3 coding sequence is TGTGCCAGCAGTTCCGGGACTAGCGAGCTCAATGAGCAGTTCTTC.

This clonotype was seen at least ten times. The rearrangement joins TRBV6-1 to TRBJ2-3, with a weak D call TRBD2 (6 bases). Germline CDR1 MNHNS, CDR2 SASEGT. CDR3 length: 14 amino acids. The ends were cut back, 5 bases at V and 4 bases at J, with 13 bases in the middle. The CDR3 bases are TGTGCCAGCAGTTTAACCGGGAGAGCAGATACGCAGTATTTT. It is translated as CASSLTGRADTQYF.

CDR3 nucleotides: TGTGCCACCAGTGACCAGGGAACCAGGAGCTACACCTTC. Translation: CATSDQGTRSYTF. This chain connects TRBV24-1 to TRBJ1-2; tentative D call: TRBD1 (5 bases). This CDR3 spans 13 amino acids. The V gene lost 4 bases and the J gene lost 9 bases, with 14 bases spanning the gap. Per the germline V gene, CDR1 is KGHDR and CDR2 is SFDVKD.

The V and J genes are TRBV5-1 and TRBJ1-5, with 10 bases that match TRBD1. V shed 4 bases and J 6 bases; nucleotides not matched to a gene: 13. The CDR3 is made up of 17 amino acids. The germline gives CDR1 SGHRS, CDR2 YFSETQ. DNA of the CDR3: TGCGCCAGCAGCGCCTACCGGGACAGGGGACGAGGTCAGCCCCAGCATTTT. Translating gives CASSAYRDRGRGQPQHF.

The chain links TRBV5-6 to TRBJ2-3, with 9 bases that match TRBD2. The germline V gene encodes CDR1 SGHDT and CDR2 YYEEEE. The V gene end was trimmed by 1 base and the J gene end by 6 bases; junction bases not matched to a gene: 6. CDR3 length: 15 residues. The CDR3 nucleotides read TGTGCCAGCAGCTTGTTCCTAGCGGGAAGGGATACGCAGTATTTT. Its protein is CASSLFLAGRDTQYF.

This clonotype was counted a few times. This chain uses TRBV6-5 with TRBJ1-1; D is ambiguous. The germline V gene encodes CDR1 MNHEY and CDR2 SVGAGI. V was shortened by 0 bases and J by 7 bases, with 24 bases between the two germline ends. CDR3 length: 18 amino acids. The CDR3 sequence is CASSYSIYGLRGVNEAFF. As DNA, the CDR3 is TGTGCCAGCAGTTACTCGATTTATGGGCTCCGTGGGGTAAATGAAGCTTTCTTT.

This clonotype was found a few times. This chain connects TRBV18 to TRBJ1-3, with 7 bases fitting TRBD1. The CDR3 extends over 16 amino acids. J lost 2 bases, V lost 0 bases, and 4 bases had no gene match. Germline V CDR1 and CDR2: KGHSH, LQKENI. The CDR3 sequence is CASSPPADRPGNTIYF. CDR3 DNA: TGTGCCAGCTCACCACCGGCGGACAGGCCTGGAAACACCATATATTTT.

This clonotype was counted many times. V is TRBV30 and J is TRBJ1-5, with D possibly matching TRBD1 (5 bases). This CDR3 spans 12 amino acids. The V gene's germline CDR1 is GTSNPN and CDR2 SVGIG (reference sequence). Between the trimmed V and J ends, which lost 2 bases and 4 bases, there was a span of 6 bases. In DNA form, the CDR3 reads TGTGCCTGGAGTCGGGGGAATCAGCCCCAGCATTTT. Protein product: CAWSRGNQPQHF.

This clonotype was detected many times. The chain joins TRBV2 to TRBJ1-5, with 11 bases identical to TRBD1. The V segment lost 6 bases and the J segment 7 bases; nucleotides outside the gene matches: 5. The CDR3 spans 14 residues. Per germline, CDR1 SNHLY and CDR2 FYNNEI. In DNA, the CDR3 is TGTGCCAGCAGCGGACAGGGGGCGAGCCAGCCCCAGCATTTT. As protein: CASSGQGASQPQHF.

The CDR3 DNA is TGTGCCAGCAGCTTAGACCCTACACCGGGACCAGCGTTCGTGAACACCGGGGAGCTGTTTTTT. The encoded protein is CASSLDPTPGPAFVNTGELFF. V and J are TRBV11-2 and TRBJ2-2, with D perhaps being TRBD1 or TRBD2 (5 bases each). CDR3 length: 21 residues. V shed 0 bases and J shed 1 base, with 24 bases lying between them. Looked up from germline, CDR1 is SGHAT and CDR2 is FQNNGV.

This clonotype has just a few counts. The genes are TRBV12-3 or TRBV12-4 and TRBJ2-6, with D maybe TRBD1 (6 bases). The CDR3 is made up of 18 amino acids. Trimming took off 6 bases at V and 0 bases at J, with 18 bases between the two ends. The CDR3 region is CASSSWTALRSGANVLTF. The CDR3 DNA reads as TGTGCCAGCAGCTCTTGGACAGCCCTCCGCTCTGGGGCCAACGTCCTGACTTTC.